A selection of T cell receptor beta chains follows, all from one sample in a study of response to subunit inactivated influenza vaccine. TCRdb redid the calling of the RT-PCR reads with MiXCR, one entry per CDR3 protein. The sample contains just over 300,000 distinct CDR3 sequences, approximately 21% of which appear only once. The sequences come from PBMCs from blood, collected about 20 months after vaccination. All receptors come from a man between 50 and 70 years old who received an inactivated influenza vaccine. Both conserved end residues are trimmed from each CDR3. Rows give clone size only sometimes, using once, few, many, or a class for an expanded clone.

v_call: TRBV5-6
j_call: TRBJ1-6
clone_size: few
cdr3_aa: ASRSQGGGNGSPLH

v_call: TRBV6-1
j_call: TRBJ2-5
clone_size: -
cdr3_aa: ASRTGQGETQY

v_call: TRBV5-1
j_call: TRBJ2-7
clone_size: -
cdr3_aa: ASSQAGMPNYEQY

v_call: TRBV12-5
j_call: TRBJ1-4
clone_size: -
cdr3_aa: ASLITGGNEKLF

v_call: TRBV5-1
j_call: TRBJ1-5
clone_size: -
cdr3_aa: ASSPIPGYSNQPQH

v_call: TRBV15
j_call: TRBJ1-2
clone_size: many
cdr3_aa: ATSRDWTGRT

v_call: TRBV4-2
j_call: TRBJ1-5
clone_size: many
cdr3_aa: ASSQDGGYSNQPQH

v_call: TRBV5-6
j_call: TRBJ2-7
clone_size: -
cdr3_aa: ASSISGGGFYEQY

v_call: TRBV20-1
j_call: TRBJ1-2
clone_size: few
cdr3_aa: SAASQGGLYGYT

v_call: TRBV6-1
j_call: TRBJ1-1
clone_size: -
cdr3_aa: ASSEYLRGTEAF

v_call: TRBV27
j_call: TRBJ1-2
clone_size: -
cdr3_aa: ASSLSGVGGYT

v_call: TRBV5-5
j_call: TRBJ1-4
clone_size: -
cdr3_aa: ASSLAPDEKLF

v_call: TRBV12-3/TRBV12-4
j_call: TRBJ2-7
clone_size: -
cdr3_aa: ASSLSQFSEQY

v_call: TRBV20-1
j_call: TRBJ1-1
clone_size: -
cdr3_aa: SARAWGTEAF

v_call: TRBV24-1
j_call: TRBJ2-1
clone_size: -
cdr3_aa: ATSDPGTSGRMAYNEQF

v_call: TRBV5-4
j_call: TRBJ2-1
clone_size: -
cdr3_aa: ASSLSRGSRILWIEQF

v_call: TRBV5-6
j_call: TRBJ2-7
clone_size: once
cdr3_aa: ASSDGMSSYEQY

v_call: TRBV20-1
j_call: TRBJ1-2
clone_size: many
cdr3_aa: SASNQAQTGDYGYT

v_call: TRBV20-1
j_call: TRBJ2-4
clone_size: few
cdr3_aa: SASYGGLAKNIQY

v_call: TRBV5-6
j_call: TRBJ2-3
clone_size: -
cdr3_aa: ASSLQRNTDTQY

v_call: TRBV28
j_call: TRBJ1-1
clone_size: few
cdr3_aa: ASSLPVAGGRNTEAF

v_call: TRBV6-2/TRBV6-3
j_call: TRBJ1-5
clone_size: -
cdr3_aa: ASSLNSFRNRPQH

v_call: TRBV6-5
j_call: TRBJ1-1
clone_size: -
cdr3_aa: ASSYSMGGLGTEAF

v_call: TRBV6-2/TRBV6-3
j_call: TRBJ1-2
clone_size: many
cdr3_aa: ASSNSDGYT

v_call: TRBV9
j_call: TRBJ2-1
clone_size: -
cdr3_aa: ASSAASGSSYNEQF

v_call: TRBV4-3
j_call: TRBJ1-2
clone_size: -
cdr3_aa: ASSQEGLPYGYT

v_call: TRBV28
j_call: TRBJ2-2
clone_size: few
cdr3_aa: AVQGGDPGELF

v_call: TRBV20-1
j_call: TRBJ2-2
clone_size: once
cdr3_aa: SARDWGYTGELF

v_call: TRBV3-1
j_call: TRBJ2-3
clone_size: many
cdr3_aa: ASSQKGGRADTQY

v_call: TRBV5-1
j_call: TRBJ1-2
clone_size: -
cdr3_aa: ASSLANPSNGYT

v_call: TRBV19
j_call: TRBJ2-1
clone_size: few
cdr3_aa: ASSLEGSYNEQF

v_call: TRBV7-8
j_call: TRBJ1-1
clone_size: -
cdr3_aa: ASSLEVGQGKTEAF

v_call: TRBV12-3/TRBV12-4
j_call: TRBJ2-3
clone_size: -
cdr3_aa: ASPRAPGAQGFPDTQY

v_call: TRBV7-8
j_call: TRBJ2-5
clone_size: -
cdr3_aa: ASSLERQGRGTQY

v_call: TRBV18
j_call: TRBJ2-5
clone_size: -
cdr3_aa: ASSPLGGLTETQY

v_call: TRBV11-2
j_call: TRBJ1-2
clone_size: few
cdr3_aa: ASSLREPLTFYGYT

v_call: TRBV4-3
j_call: TRBJ2-2
clone_size: -
cdr3_aa: ASSRLRWLTELF

v_call: TRBV20-1
j_call: TRBJ2-2
clone_size: -
cdr3_aa: SALKGQGATGELF

v_call: TRBV2
j_call: TRBJ2-1
clone_size: -
cdr3_aa: ASNRESNEQF

v_call: TRBV3-1
j_call: TRBJ2-6
clone_size: few
cdr3_aa: ASSQDLAGGNSGANVLT

v_call: TRBV12-3/TRBV12-4
j_call: TRBJ2-7
clone_size: -
cdr3_aa: ASREAGFLYEQY

v_call: TRBV9
j_call: TRBJ1-1
clone_size: few
cdr3_aa: ASSVGSGVNTEAF

v_call: TRBV6-5
j_call: TRBJ2-5
clone_size: -
cdr3_aa: ASSYSLVYGAQETQY

v_call: TRBV25-1
j_call: TRBJ1-5
clone_size: -
cdr3_aa: ASSATGRDQPQH

v_call: TRBV4-3
j_call: TRBJ2-3
clone_size: few
cdr3_aa: ASSQDLYRAGGSTDTQY

v_call: TRBV4-3
j_call: TRBJ1-2
clone_size: -
cdr3_aa: ASSQDFTERLHGYT

v_call: TRBV4-2
j_call: TRBJ1-4
clone_size: many
cdr3_aa: ASSQVRSTTNEKLF

v_call: TRBV11-2
j_call: TRBJ1-4
clone_size: -
cdr3_aa: ASSFQGGEKLF

v_call: TRBV20-1
j_call: TRBJ2-7
clone_size: -
cdr3_aa: SASPSGILPYEQY

v_call: TRBV14
j_call: TRBJ2-1
clone_size: -
cdr3_aa: ASSQSRNEQF